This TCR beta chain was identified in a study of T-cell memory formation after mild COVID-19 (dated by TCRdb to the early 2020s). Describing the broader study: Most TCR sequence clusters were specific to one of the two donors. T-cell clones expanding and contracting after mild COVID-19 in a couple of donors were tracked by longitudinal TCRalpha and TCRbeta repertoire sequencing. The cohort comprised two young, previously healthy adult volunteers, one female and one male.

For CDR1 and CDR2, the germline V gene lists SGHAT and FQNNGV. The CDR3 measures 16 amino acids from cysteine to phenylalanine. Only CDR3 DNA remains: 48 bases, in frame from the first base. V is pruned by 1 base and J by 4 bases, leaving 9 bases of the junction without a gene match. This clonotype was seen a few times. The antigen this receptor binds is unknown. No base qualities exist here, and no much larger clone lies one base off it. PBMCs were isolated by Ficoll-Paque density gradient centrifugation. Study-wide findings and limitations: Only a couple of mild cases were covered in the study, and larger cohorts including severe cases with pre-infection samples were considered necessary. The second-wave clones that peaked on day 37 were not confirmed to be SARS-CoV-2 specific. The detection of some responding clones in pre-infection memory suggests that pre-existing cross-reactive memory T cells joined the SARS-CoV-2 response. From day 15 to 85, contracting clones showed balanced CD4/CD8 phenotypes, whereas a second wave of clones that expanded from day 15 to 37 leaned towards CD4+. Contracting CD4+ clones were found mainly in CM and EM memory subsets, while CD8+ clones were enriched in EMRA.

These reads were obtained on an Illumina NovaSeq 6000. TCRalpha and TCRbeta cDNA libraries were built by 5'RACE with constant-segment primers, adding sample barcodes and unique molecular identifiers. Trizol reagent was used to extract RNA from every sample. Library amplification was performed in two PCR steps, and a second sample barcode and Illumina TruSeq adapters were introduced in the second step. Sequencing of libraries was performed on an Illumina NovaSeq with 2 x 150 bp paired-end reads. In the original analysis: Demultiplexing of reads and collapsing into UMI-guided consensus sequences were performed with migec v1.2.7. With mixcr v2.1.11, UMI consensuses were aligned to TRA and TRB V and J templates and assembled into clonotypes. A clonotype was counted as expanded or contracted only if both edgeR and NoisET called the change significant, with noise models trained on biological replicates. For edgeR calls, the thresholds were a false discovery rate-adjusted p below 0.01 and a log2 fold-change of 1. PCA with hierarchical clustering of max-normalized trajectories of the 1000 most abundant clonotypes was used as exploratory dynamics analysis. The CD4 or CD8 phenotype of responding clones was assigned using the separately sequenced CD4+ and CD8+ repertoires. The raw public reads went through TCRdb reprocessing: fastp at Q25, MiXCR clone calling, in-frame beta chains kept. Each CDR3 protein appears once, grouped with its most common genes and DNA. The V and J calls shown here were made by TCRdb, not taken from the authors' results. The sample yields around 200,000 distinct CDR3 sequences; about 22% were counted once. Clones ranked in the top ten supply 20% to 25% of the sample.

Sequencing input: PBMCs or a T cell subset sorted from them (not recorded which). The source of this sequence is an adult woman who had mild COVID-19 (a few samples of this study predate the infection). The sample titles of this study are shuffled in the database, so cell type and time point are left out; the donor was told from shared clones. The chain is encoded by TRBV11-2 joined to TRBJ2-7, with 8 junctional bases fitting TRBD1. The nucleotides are TGTGCCAGCAGCTTAGCGGGACAGGTGAAGCGATACGAGCAGTACTTC. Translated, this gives CASSLAGQVKRYEQYF.